Each of the 6 T cell receptor beta chains below was sequenced from the same sample in a study of T-cell reconstitution after alpha-beta-depleted transplantation in children. This sample's TCRbeta library carried unique molecular identifier barcodes. TCRdb re-called the PCR reads with MiXCR, one entry per CDR3 protein. The sample contains 200,000 to 250,000 distinct CDR3 sequences, 24% of which appear only once. Sample: PBMCs, mostly from graft donor cells, taken 360 days after TCRalphabeta/CD19-depleted stem cell transplant. The receptors were sampled from a female patient aged 2-9 years who had a stem cell transplant for congenital amegakaryocytic thrombocytopenia, so the T cells may come from the graft donor.

The CDR3, as DNA: TGCGCCAGCAGCTTTGAGACTAGCTCCTACGAGCAGTACTTC. It is translated as CASSFETSSYEQYF. The chain couples TRBV4-1 to TRBJ2-7; D may be TRBD2 (6 bases). With 5 bases removed from V and 0 bases from J, the gap between germline ends came to 11 bases. Germline loops: CDR1 MGHRA, CDR2 YSYEKL. This CDR3 has 14 amino acids.

V is TRBV6-2 or TRBV6-3 and J is TRBJ2-2; D unclear. Germline CDR1 reads MNHEY; CDR2 reads SVGEGT. CDR3 length: 15 residues. Trimming took 5 bases from V and 5 from J, leaving 15 bases between them. As DNA, the CDR3 is TGTGCCAGCAGTGCCCAAAGTTTGGGGACCGGGGAGCTGTTTTTT. Encoded protein: CASSAQSLGTGELFF.

V gene TRBV7-2 combines with J gene TRBJ2-1, with TRBD2 matching over 8 bases. This CDR3 is 15 amino acids long. The germline CDR1 and CDR2 sequences are SGHTA and FQGNSA. J lost 4 bases, V lost 0 bases, and 2 bases had no gene match. CDR3 DNA sequence: TGTGCCAGCAGCTTAGCTAGCGGGATTTACAATGAGCAGTTCTTC. Its translation: CASSLASGIYNEQFF. Full variable domain (rest looked up from reference TRBV7-2 and TRBJ2-1): GAGVSQSPSNKVTEKGKDVELRCDPISGHTALYWYRQSLGQGLEFLIYFQGNSAPDKSGLPSDRFSAERTGGSVSTLTIQRTQQEDSAVYLCASSLASGIYNEQFFGPGTRLTVL.

This clonotype was counted a few times. The chain has TRBV6-1 and TRBJ2-7; possibly TRBD2 for D (5 bases). Germline V gene data show CDR1 as MNHNS and CDR2 as SASEGT. The CDR3 extends over 14 amino acids. V gave up 3 bases and J gave up 1 base, with 10 bases separating them. CDR3 in amino acids: CASSDLRTSYEQYF. The DNA for the CDR3 is TGTGCCAGCAGTGACCTCCGGACTTCCTACGAGCAGTACTTC.

The sample holds many counts of this clonotype. This chain links TRBV20-1 with TRBJ2-1, with a weak D call TRBD1 (6 bases). This CDR3 region has 12 residues. Trimming left V 6 bases short and J 6 bases short, with 12 bases between. Germline lookup yields CDR1 DFQATT and CDR2 SNEGSKA (reference sequence). The CDR3 nucleotides are TGCAGTGCCACCCGAGGGGGCAATGAGCAGTTCTTC. It codes for CSATRGGNEQFF.

This clonotype was detected ten times or more. The rearrangement links TRBV12-3 or TRBV12-4 to TRBJ2-3, with TRBD1 identical over 7 bases. The CDR3 covers 16 residues. J gave up 5 bases and V 3 bases, and 11 bases lay outside the gene matches. CDR3 in DNA: TGTGCCAGCAGTTTGCAGCCCGGGACAGTTGGAGATACGCAGTATTTT. Translated, it gives CASSLQPGTVGDTQYF.